The rows below give T cell receptor beta chains drawn from one sample of a study of blood T cell repertoires in COVID-19. Using immunoSEQ multiplex PCR, the repertoire was profiled, and TCRdb retains in-frame clones only, with some absent. The top ten hold roughly 4.6% of the sample, which has roughly 240,000 clones, around four fifths seen once. The material sequenced was peripheral blood. The receptors stem from a man in his sixties who had recovered from COVID-19. Each CDR3 is given with its conserved first and last residue. The D gene is left open where the match is weak. Not all rows give a size; the values are once, few, many and, for expanded clones, a class.

clone size: -; D gene: -; J gene: TRBJ2-2; V gene: TRBV15; CDR3 protein: CATSRAWESPGGELFF; CDR3 DNA: TGTGCCACCAGCAGAGCTTGGGAGAGCCCCGGAGGGGAGCTGTTTTTT
clone size: once; D gene: TRBD2; J gene: TRBJ2-5; V gene: TRBV5-1; CDR3 protein: CASSLGLAGASETQYF; CDR3 DNA: TGCGCCAGCAGCTTGGGGCTAGCGGGAGCGTCAGAGACCCAGTACTTC
clone size: once; D gene: -; J gene: TRBJ2-3; V gene: TRBV9; CDR3 protein: CASSIVAGYTDTQYF; CDR3 DNA: TGTGCCAGCAGCATTGTGGCGGGGTACACAGATACGCAGTATTTT
clone size: -; D gene: -; J gene: TRBJ2-7; V gene: TRBV4-1; CDR3 protein: CASSPQSRGIDEQYF; CDR3 DNA: TGCGCCAGCAGCCCCCAATCTAGGGGGATAGACGAGCAGTACTTC
clone size: -; D gene: -; J gene: TRBJ2-1; V gene: TRBV6-5; CDR3 protein: CASSSPRVSSYNEQFF; CDR3 DNA: TGTGCCAGCAGTTCCCCGCGGGTTAGCTCCTACAATGAGCAGTTCTTC
clone size: -; D gene: -; J gene: TRBJ2-7; V gene: TRBV11-2; CDR3 protein: CASSTEGYEQYF; CDR3 DNA: TGTGCCAGCAGCACAGAAGGCTACGAGCAGTACTTC
clone size: -; D gene: -; J gene: TRBJ2-3; V gene: TRBV4-2; CDR3 protein: CASSQESKGYADTQYF; CDR3 DNA: TGTGCCAGCAGCCAAGAAAGTAAGGGGTATGCAGATACGCAGTATTTT
clone size: -; D gene: TRBD1; J gene: TRBJ1-5; V gene: TRBV5-1; CDR3 protein: CASSLGDSFSNQPQHF; CDR3 DNA: TGCGCCAGCAGCCTCGGGGACAGTTTTAGCAATCAGCCCCAGCATTTT
clone size: -; D gene: -; J gene: TRBJ1-5; V gene: TRBV27; CDR3 protein: CASSQNRALGNQPQHF; CDR3 DNA: TGTGCCAGCAGTCAAAACAGGGCTCTGGGCAATCAGCCCCAGCATTTT
clone size: -; D gene: -; J gene: TRBJ2-3; V gene: TRBV7-9; CDR3 protein: CASSTTTFTDTQYF; CDR3 DNA: TGTGCCAGCAGCACGACTACCTTCACAGATACGCAGTATTTT
clone size: -; D gene: TRBD2; J gene: TRBJ2-5; V gene: TRBV18; CDR3 protein: CASSPPTGGKYQETQYF; CDR3 DNA: TGTGCCAGCTCACCACCGACGGGGGGAAAATACCAAGAGACCCAGTACTTC
clone size: -; D gene: TRBD1; J gene: TRBJ1-1; V gene: TRBV4-2; CDR3 protein: CASSEGQGNTEAFF; CDR3 DNA: TGTGCCAGCAGCGAAGGACAGGGGAACACTGAAGCTTTCTTT
clone size: -; D gene: -; J gene: TRBJ1-5; V gene: TRBV12-5; CDR3 protein: CASGFLLPQHF; CDR3 DNA: TGTGCTAGTGGTTTCCTCCTTCCCCAGCATTTT
clone size: -; D gene: -; J gene: TRBJ1-2; V gene: TRBV3-1/TRBV3-2; CDR3 protein: CASSSSTDGDYGYTF; CDR3 DNA: TGTGCCAGCAGCTCCTCGACGGACGGGGACTATGGCTACACCTTC
clone size: -; D gene: TRBD2; J gene: TRBJ2-7; V gene: TRBV19; CDR3 protein: CASSITSGRVGEQYF; CDR3 DNA: TGTGCCAGTAGTATTACTAGCGGGAGGGTTGGCGAGCAGTACTTC
clone size: -; D gene: -; J gene: TRBJ1-1; V gene: TRBV19; CDR3 protein: CASRDGRSDPEAFF; CDR3 DNA: TGTGCCAGTAGGGACGGGAGAAGCGATCCTGAAGCTTTCTTT
clone size: -; D gene: TRBD2; J gene: TRBJ2-5; V gene: TRBV3-1/TRBV3-2; CDR3 protein: CASSQRRLAGAVETQYF; CDR3 DNA: TGTGCCAGCAGCCAAAGACGACTAGCGGGAGCGGTAGAGACCCAGTACTTC
clone size: -; D gene: -; J gene: TRBJ2-5; V gene: TRBV9; CDR3 protein: CASSVGGAGSREAQYF; CDR3 DNA: TGTGCCAGCAGCGTAGGCGGCGCAGGGTCACGAGAGGCCCAGTACTTC
clone size: -; D gene: -; J gene: TRBJ1-1; V gene: TRBV19; CDR3 protein: CASSIIDSREAFF; CDR3 DNA: TGTGCCAGTAGTATTATCGACAGCCGTGAAGCTTTCTTT
clone size: -; D gene: TRBD1; J gene: TRBJ1-3; V gene: TRBV6-5; CDR3 protein: CASKDRGGGNTIYF; CDR3 DNA: TGTGCCAGCAAGGACAGGGGAGGTGGAAACACCATATATTTT
clone size: -; D gene: -; J gene: TRBJ2-1; V gene: TRBV12-5; CDR3 protein: CASGLVVSFTYNEQFF; CDR3 DNA: TGTGCTAGTGGTTTGGTAGTGAGCTTTACCTACAATGAGCAGTTCTTC
clone size: few; D gene: -; J gene: TRBJ1-1; V gene: TRBV5-4; CDR3 protein: CASSRTVNTEAFF; CDR3 DNA: TGTGCCAGCAGCCGAACAGTAAACACTGAAGCTTTCTTT
clone size: -; D gene: TRBD2; J gene: TRBJ2-5; V gene: TRBV5-6; CDR3 protein: CASSLRTSGAQETQYF; CDR3 DNA: TGTGCCAGCAGCTTGAGGACTAGCGGAGCGCAAGAGACCCAGTACTTC
clone size: -; D gene: -; J gene: TRBJ1-6; V gene: TRBV5-1; CDR3 protein: CASSAEGTSPLHF; CDR3 DNA: TGCGCCAGCAGCGCGGAGGGGACTTCACCCCTCCACTTT
clone size: -; D gene: -; J gene: TRBJ1-5; V gene: TRBV5-6; CDR3 protein: CASSSRQASNQPQHF; CDR3 DNA: TGTGCCAGCAGCTCGAGACAGGCGAGCAATCAGCCCCAGCATTTT
clone size: -; D gene: -; J gene: TRBJ1-1; V gene: TRBV19; CDR3 protein: CASRTGNTEAFF; CDR3 DNA: TGTGCCAGTAGGACGGGGAACACTGAAGCTTTCTTT
clone size: -; D gene: -; J gene: TRBJ1-2; V gene: TRBV9; CDR3 protein: CASSVGKQRYGYTF; CDR3 DNA: TGTGCCAGCAGCGTAGGGAAGCAGCGCTATGGCTACACCTTC
clone size: -; D gene: -; J gene: TRBJ2-1; V gene: TRBV9; CDR3 protein: CASSVVPSPREQFF; CDR3 DNA: TGTGCCAGCAGCGTAGTGCCTTCTCCGAGGGAGCAGTTCTTC